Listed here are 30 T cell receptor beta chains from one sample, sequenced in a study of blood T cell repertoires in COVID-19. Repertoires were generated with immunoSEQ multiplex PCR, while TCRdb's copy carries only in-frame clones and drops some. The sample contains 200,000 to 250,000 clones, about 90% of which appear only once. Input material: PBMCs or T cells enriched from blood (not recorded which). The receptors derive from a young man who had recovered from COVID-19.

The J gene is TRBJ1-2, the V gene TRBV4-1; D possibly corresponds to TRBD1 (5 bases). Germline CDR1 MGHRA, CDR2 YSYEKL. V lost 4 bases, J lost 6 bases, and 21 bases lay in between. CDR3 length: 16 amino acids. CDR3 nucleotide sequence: TGCGCCAGCAGCCCCCCAATCCCTTTCCAGGGCGATGGCTACACCTTC. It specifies CASSPPIPFQGDGYTF.

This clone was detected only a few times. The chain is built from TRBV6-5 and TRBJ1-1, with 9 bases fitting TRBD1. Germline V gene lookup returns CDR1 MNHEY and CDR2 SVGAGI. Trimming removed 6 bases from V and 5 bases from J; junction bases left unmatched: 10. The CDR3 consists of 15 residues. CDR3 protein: CASREWTGVKTEAFF. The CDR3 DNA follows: TGTGCCAGCAGGGAGTGGACAGGGGTAAAAACTGAAGCTTTCTTT.

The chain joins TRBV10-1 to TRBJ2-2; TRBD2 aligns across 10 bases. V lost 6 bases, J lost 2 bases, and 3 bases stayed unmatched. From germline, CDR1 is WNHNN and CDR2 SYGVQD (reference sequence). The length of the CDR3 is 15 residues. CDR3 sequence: CASRSGRDNTGELFF. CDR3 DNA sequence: TGCGCCAGCAGAAGCGGGAGGGACAACACCGGGGAGCTGTTTTTT.

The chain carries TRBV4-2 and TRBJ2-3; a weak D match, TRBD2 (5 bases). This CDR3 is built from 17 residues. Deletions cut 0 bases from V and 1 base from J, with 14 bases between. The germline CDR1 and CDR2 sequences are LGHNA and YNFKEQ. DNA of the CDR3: TGTGCCAGCAGCCAAGATACGGCTAGCTATGGCACAGATACGCAGTATTTT. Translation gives CASSQDTASYGTDTQYF.

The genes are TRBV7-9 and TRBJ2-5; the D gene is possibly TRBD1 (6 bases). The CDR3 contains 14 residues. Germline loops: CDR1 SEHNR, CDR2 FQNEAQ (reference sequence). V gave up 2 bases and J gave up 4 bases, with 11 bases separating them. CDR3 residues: CASSLTTGVETQYF. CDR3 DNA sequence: TGTGCCAGCAGCTTAACGACAGGTGTAGAGACCCAGTACTTC.

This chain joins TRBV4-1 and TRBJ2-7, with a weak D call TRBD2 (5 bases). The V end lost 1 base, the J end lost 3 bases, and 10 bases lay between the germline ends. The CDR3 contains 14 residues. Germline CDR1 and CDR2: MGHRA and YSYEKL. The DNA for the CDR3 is TGCGCCAGCAGCCAAGGGACTGGGAACTACGAGCAGTACTTC. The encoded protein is CASSQGTGNYEQYF.

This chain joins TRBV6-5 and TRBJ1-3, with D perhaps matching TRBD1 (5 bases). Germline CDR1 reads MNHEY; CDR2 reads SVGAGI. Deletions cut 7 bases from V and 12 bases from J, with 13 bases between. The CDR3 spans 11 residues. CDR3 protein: CASTQGGVIYF. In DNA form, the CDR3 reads TGTGCCAGCACCCAGGGAGGGGTCATATATTTT.

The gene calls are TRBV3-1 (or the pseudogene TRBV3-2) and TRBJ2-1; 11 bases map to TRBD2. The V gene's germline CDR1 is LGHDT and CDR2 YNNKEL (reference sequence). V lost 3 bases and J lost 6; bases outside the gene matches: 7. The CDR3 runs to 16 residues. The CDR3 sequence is CASSHLSGRAFNEQFF. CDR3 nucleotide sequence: TGTGCCAGCAGCCACCTTAGCGGGAGGGCCTTCAATGAGCAGTTCTTC.

Here the CDR3 reads CASSLQASASGNNNEQFF. CDR3 DNA sequence: TGTGCCAGCAGCTTACAGGCCAGCGCTAGCGGGAACAACAATGAGCAGTTCTTC. V is TRBV7-2 and J is TRBJ2-1, with 9 nucleotides matching TRBD2. There are 18 residues in the CDR3. The germline V gene has CDR1 SGHTA and CDR2 FQGNSA. V lost 2 bases to trimming and J lost 5 bases; unmatched junction nucleotides: 13. Together with reference TRBV7-2 and TRBJ2-1, the CDR3 gives the full variable domain: GAGVSQSPSNKVTEKGKDVELRCDPISGHTALYWYRQSLGQGLEFLIYFQGNSAPDKSGLPSDRFSAERTGGSVSTLTIQRTQQEDSAVYLCASSLQASASGNNNEQFFGPGTRLTVL.

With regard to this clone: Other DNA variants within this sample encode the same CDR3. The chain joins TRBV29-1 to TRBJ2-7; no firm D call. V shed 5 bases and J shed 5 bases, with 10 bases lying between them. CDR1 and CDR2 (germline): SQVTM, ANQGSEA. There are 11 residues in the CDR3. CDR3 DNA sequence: TGCAGCGTTTCACAGTCGCACGAGCAGTACTTC. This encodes CSVSQSHEQYF.

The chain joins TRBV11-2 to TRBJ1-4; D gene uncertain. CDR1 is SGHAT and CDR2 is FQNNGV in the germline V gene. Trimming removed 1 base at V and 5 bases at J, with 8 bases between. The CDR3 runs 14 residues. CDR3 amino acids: CASSLAGGNEKLFF. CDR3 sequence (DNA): TGTGCCAGCAGCTTAGCAGGTGGAAATGAAAAACTGTTTTTT. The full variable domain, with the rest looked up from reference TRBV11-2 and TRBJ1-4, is EAGVAQSPRYKIIEKRQSVAFWCNPISGHATLYWYQQILGQGPKLLIQFQNNGVVDDSQLPKDRFSAERLKGVDSTLKIQPAKLEDSAVYLCASSLAGGNEKLFFGSGTQLSVL.

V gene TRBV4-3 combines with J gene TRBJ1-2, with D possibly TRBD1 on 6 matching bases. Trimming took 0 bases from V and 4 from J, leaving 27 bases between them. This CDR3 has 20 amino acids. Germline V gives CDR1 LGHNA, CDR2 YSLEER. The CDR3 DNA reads TGCGCCAGCAGCCAAGACCGTGTTTCATCGGGGACACCCCCCAGCTATGGCTACACCTTC. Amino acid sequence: CASSQDRVSSGTPPSYGYTF.

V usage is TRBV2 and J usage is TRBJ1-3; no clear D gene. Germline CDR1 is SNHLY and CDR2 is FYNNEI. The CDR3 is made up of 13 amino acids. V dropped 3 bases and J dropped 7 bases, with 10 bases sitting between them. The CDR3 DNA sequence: TGTGCCAGCAGTGAGTCAGGCTTCAACACCATATATTTT. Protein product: CASSESGFNTIYF. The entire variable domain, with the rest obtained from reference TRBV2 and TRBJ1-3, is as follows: EPEVTQTPSHQVTQMGQEVILRCVPISNHLYFYWYRQILGQKVEFLVSFYNNEISEKSEIFDDQFSVERPDGSNFTLKIRSTKLEDSAMYFCASSESGFNTIYFGEGSWLTVV.

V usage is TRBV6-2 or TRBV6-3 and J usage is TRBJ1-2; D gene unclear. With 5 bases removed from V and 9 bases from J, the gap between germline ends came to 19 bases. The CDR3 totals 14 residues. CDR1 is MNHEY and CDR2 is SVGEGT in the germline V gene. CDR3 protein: CASSAPGGWVSYTF. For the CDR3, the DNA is TGTGCCAGCAGTGCGCCGGGAGGGTGGGTGAGCTACACCTTC.

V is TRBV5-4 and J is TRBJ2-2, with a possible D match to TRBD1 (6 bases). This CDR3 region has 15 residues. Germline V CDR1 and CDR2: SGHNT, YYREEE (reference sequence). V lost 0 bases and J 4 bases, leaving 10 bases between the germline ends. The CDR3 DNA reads TGTGCCAGCAGCTTGGGGGGGCGCGGCACCGGGGAGCTGTTTTTT. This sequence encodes CASSLGGRGTGELFF. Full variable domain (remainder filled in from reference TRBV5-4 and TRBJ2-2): ETGVTQSPTHLIKTRGQQVTLRCSSQSGHNTVSWYQQALGQGPQFIFQYYREEENGRGNFPPRFSGLQFPNYSSELNVNALELDDSALYLCASSLGGRGTGELFFGEGSRLTVL.

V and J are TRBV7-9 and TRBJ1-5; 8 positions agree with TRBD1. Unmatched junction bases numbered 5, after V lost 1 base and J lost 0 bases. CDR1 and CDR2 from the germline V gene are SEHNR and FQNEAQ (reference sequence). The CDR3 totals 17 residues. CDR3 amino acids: CASSLVPGGYSNQPQHF. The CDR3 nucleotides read TGTGCCAGCAGCTTAGTCCCAGGGGGCTATAGCAATCAGCCCCAGCATTTT.

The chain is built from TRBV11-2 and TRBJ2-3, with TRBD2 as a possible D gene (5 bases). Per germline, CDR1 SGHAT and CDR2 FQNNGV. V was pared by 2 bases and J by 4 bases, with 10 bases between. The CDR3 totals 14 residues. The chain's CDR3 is CASSLNGVSDTQYF. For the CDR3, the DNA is TGTGCCAGCAGCTTAAACGGGGTTTCAGATACGCAGTATTTT.

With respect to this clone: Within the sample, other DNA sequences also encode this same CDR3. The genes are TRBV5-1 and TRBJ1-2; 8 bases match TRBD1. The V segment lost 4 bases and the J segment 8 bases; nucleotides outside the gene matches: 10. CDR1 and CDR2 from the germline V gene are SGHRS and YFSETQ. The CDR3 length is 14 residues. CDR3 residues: CASSADRGGRGYTF. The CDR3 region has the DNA TGCGCCAGCAGCGCAGACAGGGGAGGAAGGGGCTACACCTTC.

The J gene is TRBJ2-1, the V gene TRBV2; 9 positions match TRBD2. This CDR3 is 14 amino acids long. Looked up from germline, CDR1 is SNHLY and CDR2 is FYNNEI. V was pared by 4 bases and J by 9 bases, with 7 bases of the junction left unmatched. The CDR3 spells CASSVLAGAGEQFF. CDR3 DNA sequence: TGTGCCAGCAGTGTCTTAGCGGGAGCGGGTGAGCAGTTCTTC.

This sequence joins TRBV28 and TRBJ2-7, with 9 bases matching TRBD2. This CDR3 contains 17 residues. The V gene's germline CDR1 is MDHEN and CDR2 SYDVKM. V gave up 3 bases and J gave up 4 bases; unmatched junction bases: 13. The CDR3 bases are TGTGCCAGCAGTTTCCTATTAGCGGGAGCAATCCTGTACGAGCAGTACTTC. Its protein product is CASSFLLAGAILYEQYF.

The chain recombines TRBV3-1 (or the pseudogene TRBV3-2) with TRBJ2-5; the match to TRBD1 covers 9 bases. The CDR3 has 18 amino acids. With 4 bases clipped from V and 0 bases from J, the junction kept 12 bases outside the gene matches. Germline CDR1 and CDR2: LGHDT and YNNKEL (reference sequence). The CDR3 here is CASSRPPSRDRDQETQYF. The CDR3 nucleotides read TGTGCCAGCAGCCGCCCCCCTTCCCGGGACAGGGACCAAGAGACCCAGTACTTC.

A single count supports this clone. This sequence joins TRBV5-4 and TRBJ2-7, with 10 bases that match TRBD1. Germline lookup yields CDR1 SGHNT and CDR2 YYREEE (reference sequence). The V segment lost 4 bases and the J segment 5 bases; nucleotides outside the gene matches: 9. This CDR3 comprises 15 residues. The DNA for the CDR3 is TGTGCCAGCAGCCCGTCGACAGGGGGCGCAAACGAGCAGTACTTC. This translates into CASSPSTGGANEQYF.

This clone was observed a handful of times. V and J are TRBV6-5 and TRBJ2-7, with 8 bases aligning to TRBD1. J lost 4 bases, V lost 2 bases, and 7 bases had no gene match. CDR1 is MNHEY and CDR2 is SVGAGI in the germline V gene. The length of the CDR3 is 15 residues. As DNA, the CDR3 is TGTGCCAGCAGTTACGTCCCAGGGGGCAGGTACGAGCAGTACTTC. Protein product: CASSYVPGGRYEQYF.

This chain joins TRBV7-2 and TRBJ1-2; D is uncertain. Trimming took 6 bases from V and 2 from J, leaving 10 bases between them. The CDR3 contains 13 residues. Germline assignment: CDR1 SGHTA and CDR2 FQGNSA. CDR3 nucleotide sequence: TGTGCCAGCAGACCTGACATCAACTATGGCTACACCTTC. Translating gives CASRPDINYGYTF.

This CDR3 is CASSFSTNTGELFF. CDR3 bases: TGTGCCAGCAGTTTTTCCACGAACACCGGGGAGCTGTTTTTT. The chain has TRBV28 and TRBJ2-2; D gene uncertain. Germline-derived CDR1 and CDR2 are MDHEN and SYDVKM. This CDR3 has 14 residues. V dropped 3 bases and J dropped 0 bases, with 5 bases sitting between them.

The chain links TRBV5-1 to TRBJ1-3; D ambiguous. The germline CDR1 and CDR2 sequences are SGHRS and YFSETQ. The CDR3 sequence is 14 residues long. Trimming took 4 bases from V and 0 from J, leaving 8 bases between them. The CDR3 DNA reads TGCGCCAGCAGCCCGGAGATCTCTGGAAACACCATATATTTT. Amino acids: CASSPEISGNTIYF.

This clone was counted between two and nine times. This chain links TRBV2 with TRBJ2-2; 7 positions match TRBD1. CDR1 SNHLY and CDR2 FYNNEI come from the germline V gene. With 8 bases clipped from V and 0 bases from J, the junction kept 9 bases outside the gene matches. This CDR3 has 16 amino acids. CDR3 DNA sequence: TGTGCCAGCTGTACAGGGGAGACGGCGAACACCGGGGAGCTGTTTTTT. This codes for CASCTGETANTGELFF.

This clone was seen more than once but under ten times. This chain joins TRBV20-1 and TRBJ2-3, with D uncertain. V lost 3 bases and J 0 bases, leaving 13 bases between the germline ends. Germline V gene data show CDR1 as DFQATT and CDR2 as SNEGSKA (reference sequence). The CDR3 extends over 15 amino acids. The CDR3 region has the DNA TGCAGTGCTAGTGATACAGCCTCGAGCACAGATACGCAGTATTTT. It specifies CSASDTASSTDTQYF.

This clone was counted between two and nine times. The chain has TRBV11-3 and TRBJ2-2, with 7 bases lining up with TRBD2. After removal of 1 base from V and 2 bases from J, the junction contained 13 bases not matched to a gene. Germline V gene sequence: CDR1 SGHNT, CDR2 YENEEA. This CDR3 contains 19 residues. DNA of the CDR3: TGTGCCAGCAGCTTAGGAAGTACCCCCCCGGGGGGTAACACCGGGGAGCTGTTTTTT. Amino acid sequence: CASSLGSTPPGGNTGELFF.

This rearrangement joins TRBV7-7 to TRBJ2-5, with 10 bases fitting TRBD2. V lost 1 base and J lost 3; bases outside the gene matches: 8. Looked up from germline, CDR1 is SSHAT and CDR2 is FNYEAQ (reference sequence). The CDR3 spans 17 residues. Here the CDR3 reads CASSLDLPAGGEETQYF. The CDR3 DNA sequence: TGTGCCAGCAGCTTAGATCTCCCAGCGGGAGGGGAAGAGACCCAGTACTTC.